Reported below is one T cell receptor beta chain. The antigen is unknown. The repertoire was sequenced with immunoSEQ multiplex PCR; TCRdb's copy has only in-frame clones and lacks some. The sample lists 68,000 or so clones; approximately 84% were seen once. The time point was: week 35, safety follow-up. A 20-mer mutant IDH1 peptide at 300 ug was injected subcutaneously with topical imiquimod. The data derive from a study of a mutant IDH1 vaccine in newly diagnosed glioma. Across the study: Either 4-6 weeks after radiotherapy alone or alongside temozolomide, vaccination was begun.

General study findings and limits: There seemed to be no relation between pseudoprogression and changes in top peripheral T cell clonotypes.

CDR3 size: 14 residues. Trimming removed 4 bases from V and 0 bases from J, with 9 bases in between. Germline V gives CDR1 KGHSH, CDR2 LQKENI. This clonotype was sampled from a man aged 18 to 35 with glioma. This specimen consisted of PBMCs, obtained from a glioma patient whose treatment included an IDH1 peptide vaccine. This rearrangement joins TRBV18 to TRBJ1-1; D call uncertain. The CDR3 is CASSREGMNTEAFF. As DNA, the CDR3 is TGTGCCAGCTCACGGGAAGGGATGAACACTGAAGCTTTCTTT.